The clone carrying this TCR beta chain was seen more than once but under ten times. Next came a second PCR, run for roughly 6 to 11 cycles, which used a sample-barcoded 5' primer along with a J-beta primer mix. Template switching added a 12-random-nucleotide identifier to every cDNA molecule. TCRdb used MiXCR to reprocess the 5' RACE reads, holding one entry per CDR3 protein. The table records roughly 680,000 distinct CDR3 sequences, roughly 21% of them present only once. Each sample used at least 6 million PBMCs. The entry originates in a study of blood T cells in healthy people across ages. This TCR was recovered from a man between 65 and 85 years old in good health. The source material was blood.

For the CDR3, the DNA is TGTGCCATCAGTGAGTCGATGGAGACCCCTAAGGAGCAGTACTTC. This sequence encodes CAISESMETPKEQYF. V gene TRBV10-3 combines with J gene TRBJ2-7; D remains unclear. This CDR3 has 15 amino acids. V lost 0 bases and J 7 bases, leaving 16 bases between the germline ends. CDR1 and CDR2 from the germline V gene are ENHRY and SYGVKD.